The source of this T cell receptor beta chain is a study of T cell responses to AZD1222 COVID-19 vaccine. This clone was seen more than once but under ten times. Its antigen is not known. The table came from immunoSEQ multiplex PCR; TCRdb's copy has only in-frame clones and leaves some out. The repertoire holds 110,000 to 150,000 clones, with about 93% as singletons. This CDR3 is 13 amino acids long. Deletions cut 0 bases from V and 8 bases from J, with 11 bases between. Germline V gives CDR1 SGHRS, CDR2 YFSETQ. General observations from the study: Females made up more of the donors, who were largely white British, and clonal diversity may have come out too low. All repertoire sampling was performed exclusively after the peak T cell response.

The chain has TRBV5-1 and TRBJ1-2; D gene uncertain. Sequencing used peripheral blood, obtained on day 0 of AZD1222 vaccination. The source is an adult in good health. In DNA, the CDR3 is TGCGCCAGCAGCTTGGTTTTATCCCGGGGCTACACCTTC. As protein: CASSLVLSRGYTF.